Listed below are T cell receptor beta chains from one sample, sequenced in a study of blood T cell repertoires in COVID-19. TCRdb's copy holds only in-frame clones and misses some; the assay was immunoSEQ multiplex PCR. The sample shows some 410,000 clones, around nine tenths of them seen only once. The sample taken for sequencing was PBMCs or T cells enriched from blood (not recorded which). All receptors come from a woman aged 25 to 39 with acute COVID-19. Both conserved end residues are part of each CDR3. D genes are given only for firm matches. Clone size is not always given. Where it is, it says once, few, many or a class for expanded clones.

15,-,TRBD1,TRBV11-2,TRBJ2-7,TGTGCCAGCAGCTCCCCCGGGACAGGGGGTTACGAGCAGTACTTC,CASSSPGTGGYEQYF
15,-,TRBD1,TRBV7-9,TRBJ1-2,TGTGCCAGCAGCTTACCAGGGGGCCCTAACTATGGCTACACCTTC,CASSLPGGPNYGYTF
14,-,TRBD1,TRBV18,TRBJ1-2,TGTGCCAGCTCACCAGGACAGGGTGTAGATGGCTACACCTTC,CASSPGQGVDGYTF
17,once,-,TRBV5-6,TRBJ1-4,TGTGCCAGCAGCCACTACGCGAACAGGGATCTTCGGGGAAAACTGTTTTTT,CASSHYANRDLRGKLFF
15,-,-,TRBV6-5,TRBJ1-2,TGTGCCAGCCGTTCCCCCCGACGGGGGGAATATGGCTACACCTTC,CASRSPRRGEYGYTF
18,-,TRBD1,TRBV10-2,TRBJ1-1,TGCGCCAGCAGTGATTTTTCTCGGACGCAGGGGGCGAACACTGAAGCTTTCTTT,CASSDFSRTQGANTEAFF
14,-,TRBD1,TRBV5-6,TRBJ2-5,TGTGCCAGCAGCTTGGGGACAGGGAAAGAGACCCAGTACTTC,CASSLGTGKETQYF
14,-,-,TRBV15,TRBJ2-7,TGTGCCACCAGCTCAGTATGGGGGCTCGACGAGCAGTACTTC,CATSSVWGLDEQYF
14,-,-,TRBV7-2,TRBJ2-5,TGTGCCAGCAGCTTAGGGGGGCAGCAAGAGACCCAGTACTTC,CASSLGGQQETQYF
15,few,TRBD1,TRBV18,TRBJ1-2,TGTGCCAGCTCACCAATCAGGACAGGGGGTGGCGGCTACACCTTC,CASSPIRTGGGGYTF
15,-,-,TRBV7-3,TRBJ2-2,TGTGCCAGCAGCTCCCAAGCAGGGATTAGCGGGGAGCTGTTTTTT,CASSSQAGISGELFF
15,-,TRBD1,TRBV5-1,TRBJ1-2,TGCGCCAGCAGCTTGAGACAGGGCGGGGAAGAGGGCTACACCTTC,CASSLRQGGEEGYTF
14,-,TRBD1,TRBV5-5,TRBJ2-7,TGTGCCAGCAGCTTTAACAGGGGGTCCTACGAGCAGTACTTC,CASSFNRGSYEQYF
17,-,TRBD1,TRBV19,TRBJ2-5,TGTGCCAGTAGTCCCCGAGGCCGGGACAGGGCGATAGAGACCCAGTACTTC,CASSPRGRDRAIETQYF
20,-,TRBD2,TRBV5-1,TRBJ2-3,TGCGCCAGCAGCTTGGGACTAGCGGGAATTTCAATTACCCGCACAGATACGCAGTATTTT,CASSLGLAGISITRTDTQYF
14,-,TRBD1,TRBV19,TRBJ1-2,TGTGCCAGTAGCCGGACAGGGGCCGACTATGGCTACACCTTC,CASSRTGADYGYTF
17,few,TRBD1,TRBV7-2,TRBJ1-1,TGTGCCAGCAGCCCAAGGACAGGGATACATGGGGGCACTGAAGCTTTCTTT,CASSPRTGIHGGTEAFF
15,-,TRBD1,TRBV10-3,TRBJ2-2,TGTGCCATCAGTGATGGGACAGGGGGACGGGGGGAGCTGTTTTTT,CAISDGTGGRGELFF
17,-,-,TRBV4-1,TRBJ1-2,TGCGCCAGCAGCCAAGAACTACAGGGAGATTTTAACTATGGCTACACCTTC,CASSQELQGDFNYGYTF
13,-,-,TRBV6-1,TRBJ1-5,TGTGCCAGCAGTGACCAGGCAAATCAGCCCCAGCATTTT,CASSDQANQPQHF
16,once,-,TRBV19,TRBJ1-4,TGTGCCAGTAGTGGAGGCAGGGGCGAAACTAATGAAAAACTGTTTTTT,CASSGGRGETNEKLFF
18,-,TRBD1,TRBV6-6,TRBJ1-5,TGTGCCAGCAGTCCACGACTACCCGGGACAGGGACTAATCAGCCCCAGCATTTT,CASSPRLPGTGTNQPQHF
15,-,-,TRBV5-1,TRBJ1-5,TGCGCCAGCAGCTTGGAGCGGCAGTCCAATCAGCCCCAGCATTTT,CASSLERQSNQPQHF
13,-,-,TRBV12-3/TRBV12-4,TRBJ2-7,TGTGCCAGCAGTTTTGGCGGCGGGTACGAGCAGTACTTC,CASSFGGGYEQYF
14,-,-,TRBV7-2,TRBJ1-6,TGTGCCAGCAGCTTAGACGCAGGGTCTTCACCCCTCCACTTT,CASSLDAGSSPLHF
14,-,TRBD1,TRBV7-2,TRBJ1-1,TGTGCCAGCAGCGTTGACAGGGTGAACACTGAAGCTTTCTTT,CASSVDRVNTEAFF
15,-,-,TRBV7-9,TRBJ1-4,TGTGCCAGCAGCTTAGGTTTGGGACTTAATGAAAAACTGTTTTTT,CASSLGLGLNEKLFF
15,-,TRBD1,TRBV28,TRBJ1-1,TGTGCCAGCAGTTCCCCCGGGACAGGGCGCGCAGAAGCTTTCTTT,CASSSPGTGRAEAFF
15,-,TRBD1,TRBV5-6,TRBJ2-3,TGTGCCAGCACCTACGGGACAGGGCATGGGGGTACGCAGTATTTT,CASTYGTGHGGTQYF
16,-,TRBD1,TRBV7-8,TRBJ1-5,TGTGCCAGCAGGCCAAGCGGGACAGGGGGATGGCAGCCCCAGCATTTT,CASRPSGTGGWQPQHF
15,-,-,TRBV4-1,TRBJ1-1,TGCGCCAGCAGCCAACAGCTCGCCGCCGGGATTGAAGCTTTCTTT,CASSQQLAAGIEAFF
16,once,TRBD1,TRBV19,TRBJ2-7,TGTGCCAGTACCCCAGGTCCGGGACAGGGGACCTACGAGCAGTACTTC,CASTPGPGQGTYEQYF
19,-,TRBD1,TRBV5-1,TRBJ2-3,TGCGCCAGCAGCTTGGAAGGGGGCTCGCAGGGGGCGGACACAGATACGCAGTATTTT,CASSLEGGSQGADTDTQYF
14,-,-,TRBV21-1,TRBJ1-1,TGTGCCAGCAGCCTTGACAGGGTTAACACTGAAGCTTTCTTT,CASSLDRVNTEAFF
15,-,-,TRBV15,TRBJ2-2,TGTGCCACCAGCAGGGAGGCTCTTAACACCGGGGAGCTGTTTTTT,CATSREALNTGELFF
16,-,-,TRBV2,TRBJ1-4,TGTGCCAGCAGTGCCGCAAACAGGGTTTGGGTTGAAAAACTGTTTTTT,CASSAANRVWVEKLFF
15,-,TRBD1,TRBV30,TRBJ1-6,TGTGCCTGGAAATCAGGGGGAGCCTATAATTCACCCCTCCACTTT,CAWKSGGAYNSPLHF
16,-,TRBD2,TRBV12-5,TRBJ2-3,TGTGCTAGTGGTCTTGGGACTAGCGCTTTTGAAGATACGCAGTATTTT,CASGLGTSAFEDTQYF
14,-,TRBD1,TRBV27,TRBJ1-4,TGTGCCAGCAGTTGGACAGGGATTAATGAAAAACTGTTTTTT,CASSWTGINEKLFF
17,-,-,TRBV5-5,TRBJ1-6,TGTGCCAGCAGCGGGCGGCCGGGACAAGATAAGAATTCACCCCTCCACTTT,CASSGRPGQDKNSPLHF
14,-,TRBD1,TRBV5-1,TRBJ2-7,TGCGCCAGCAGCTTAGGACAGGACCTGGGCGAGCAGTACTTC,CASSLGQDLGEQYF
17,-,-,TRBV4-1,TRBJ1-6,TGCGCCAGCAGCCAAGATACCACAGGGACCGGGAATTCACCCCTCCACTTT,CASSQDTTGTGNSPLHF
18,-,TRBD2,TRBV6-4,TRBJ2-2,TGTGCCAGCAGTTGGACGGGACTAGCGGGGGAGAACACCGGGGAGCTGTTTTTT,CASSWTGLAGENTGELFF
15,-,TRBD1,TRBV5-1,TRBJ1-4,TGCGCCAGCAGCTTCGACAGGGCTCCTAATGAAAAACTGTTTTTT,CASSFDRAPNEKLFF
15,once,-,TRBV6-2/TRBV6-3,TRBJ2-5,TGTGCCAGCAGTTACGCCACAGGGGGGGCAGAGACCCAGTACTTC,CASSYATGGAETQYF
14,-,TRBD1,TRBV5-1,TRBJ1-2,TGCGCCAGCAGCGGGACAGGGCAGCCCTATGGCTACACCTTC,CASSGTGQPYGYTF
16,-,-,TRBV13,TRBJ1-1,TGTGCCAGCAGCGCCCACACCAGGGAGGTAAACACTGAAGCTTTCTTT,CASSAHTREVNTEAFF
16,-,TRBD1,TRBV5-5,TRBJ2-7,TGTGCCAGCAGCTTGGGAAGGGACAGGAGCTCCTACGAGCAGTACTTC,CASSLGRDRSSYEQYF
11,-,-,TRBV5-8,TRBJ1-4,TGTGCCAGCAGTTATAATGAAAAACTGTTTTTT,CASSYNEKLFF
15,-,TRBD2,TRBV19,TRBJ2-4,TGTGCCACCCAGGAGCGGGGACTAGCCAAAAACATTCAGTACTTC,CATQERGLAKNIQYF
16,-,-,TRBV21-1,TRBJ1-2,TGTGCCAGCAGCAAAGCCTCGGGACAAATCGTCTATGGCTACACCTTC,CASSKASGQIVYGYTF
14,-,TRBD1,TRBV6-2/TRBV6-3,TRBJ2-5,TGTGCCAGCAGTTACGTAACAGGGGTCGAGACCCAGTACTTC,CASSYVTGVETQYF
16,once,TRBD1,TRBV24-1,TRBJ1-2,TGTGCCACCAGTGACCCCGGACAGGGGGCCAACTATGGCTACACCTTC,CATSDPGQGANYGYTF
11,-,-,TRBV5-6,TRBJ2-1,TGTGCCAGCAGCGTGAGAAGACACGAGTTCTTC,CASSVRRHEFF
13,-,-,TRBV7-3,TRBJ1-1,TGTGCCAGCAGCATATCAGTGAACACTGAAGCTTTCTTT,CASSISVNTEAFF
13,-,-,TRBV9,TRBJ2-3,TGTGCCAGCAGCGACTACTTAACAGATACGCAGTATTTT,CASSDYLTDTQYF
15,-,-,TRBV7-9,TRBJ1-2,TGTGCCAGCAGCATCCCCGGAGGGGATCACTATGGCTACACCTTC,CASSIPGGDHYGYTF
15,-,-,TRBV6-5,TRBJ1-6,TGTGCCAGCAGAGCCGAGGGGGCCTATAATTCACCCCTCCACTTT,CASRAEGAYNSPLHF
14,-,-,TRBV27,TRBJ1-4,TGTGCCAGCAGTCTATACGGGGATCAGGAAAAACTGTTTTTT,CASSLYGDQEKLFF